One and the same sample provided the 8 T cell receptor beta chains below, sequenced in a study of shared clonotypes between healthy human individuals (dated by TCRdb to 2019 to 2021). Libraries were built with the immunoSEQ multiplex PCR assay. In its TCRdb copy, this immuneACCESS table keeps in-frame sequences only and misses some clones. Where compared with another copy, unresolved V genes explain less than half of these, and the others have no known cause. The sample table holds around 1.6 million clones, of which 95% to 99% were seen once. The ten largest clones add up to about 0.42% of the sample. The material sequenced was naive CD4+ T cells sorted from blood. Sample cell subset or site, as interpreted from the label and publication: CD45RA+ positively selected. The receptors were sampled from a man between 25 and 39 years old in good health.

This sequence joins TRBV25-1 and TRBJ2-5; unclear D gene. The V end was cut by 8 bases, the J end by 5 bases, with 18 bases between. Germline CDR1 reads MGHDK; CDR2 reads SYGVNS. CDR3 length: 14 residues. CDR3 coding DNA: TGTGCCAGCGGCCCCGTAGGGTTTAGGGAGACCCAGTACTTC. Protein: CASGPVGFRETQYF.

The rearrangement links TRBV19 to TRBJ1-5; 7 nucleotides align to TRBD1. The germline V gene has CDR1 LNHDA and CDR2 SQIVND (reference sequence). The CDR3 is 15 residues long. With V trimmed by 3 bases and J by 6 bases, 8 bases remained unmatched. The DNA for the CDR3 is TGTGCCAGTAGTATGGTCTCAGGGGGTGGTCAGCCCCAGCATTTT. It translates to CASSMVSGGGQPQHF. Full variable domain (missing parts from reference TRBV19 and TRBJ1-5): DGGITQSPKYLFRKEGQNVTLSCEQNLNHDAMYWYRQDPGQGLRLIYYSQIVNDFQKGDIAEGYSVSREKKESFPLTVTSAQKNPTAFYLCASSMVSGGGQPQHFGDGTRLSIL.

This chain uses TRBV28 with TRBJ1-5, with D hard to call. V lost 2 bases, J lost 5 bases, and 22 bases lay in between. This CDR3 is 18 amino acids long. Germline CDR1 is MDHEN and CDR2 is SYDVKM. The CDR3 sequence: CASSLRTFLGIGDQPQHF. In DNA form, the CDR3 reads TGTGCCAGCAGTTTACGCACCTTCTTGGGTATTGGGGATCAGCCCCAGCATTTT. The full variable domain, rest sourced from reference TRBV28 and TRBJ1-5, is DVKVTQSSRYLVKRTGEKVFLECVQDMDHENMFWYRQDPGLGLRLIYFSYDVKMKEKGDIPEGYSVSREKKERFSLILESASTNQTSMYLCASSLRTFLGIGDQPQHFGDGTRLSIL.

V is TRBV10-3 and J is TRBJ2-5, with 10 positions matching TRBD2. Germline values: CDR1 ENHRY, CDR2 SYGVKD. V lost 9 bases, J lost 0 bases, and 1 base stayed unmatched. CDR3 size: 13 residues. CDR3 sequence: CAMGTSDQETQYF. For the CDR3, the DNA is TGTGCCATGGGGACTAGCGACCAAGAGACCCAGTACTTC.

The chain uses TRBV5-4 and TRBJ2-1; D call uncertain. V gave up 0 bases and J gave up 9 bases, with 10 bases separating them. This CDR3 is 13 amino acids long. Germline CDR1 SGHNT, CDR2 YYREEE (reference sequence). CDR3 amino acids: CASSLALGFEQFF. The CDR3 DNA follows: TGTGCCAGCAGCTTGGCCCTAGGATTTGAGCAGTTCTTC.

The CDR3 loop is CASRSEGGRARETQYF. The CDR3 DNA is TGTGCCAGCCGGTCCGAGGGCGGGAGGGCCCGGGAGACCCAGTACTTC. V is TRBV7-2 and J is TRBJ2-5, with 9 bases aligning to TRBD2. CDR3 length equals 16 residues. The germline V gene has CDR1 SGHTA and CDR2 FQGNSA. V shed 8 bases and J 5 bases; nucleotides not matched to a gene: 15.

Here the CDR3 reads CAISESPSGSIYNEQFF. CDR3 nucleotides: TGTGCCATCAGTGAGTCGCCTAGCGGGAGCATCTACAATGAGCAGTTCTTC. The chain combines TRBV10-3 with TRBJ2-1; 10 nucleotides match TRBD2. Losses at the gene ends were 0 bases for V and 3 bases for J; bases not matched to a gene: 5. Germline CDR1 is ENHRY and CDR2 is SYGVKD. The CDR3 covers 17 residues.

V is TRBV28 and J is TRBJ2-7; TRBD2 might be the D (7 bases). Germline loops: CDR1 MDHEN, CDR2 SYDVKM. This CDR3 is built from 11 residues. V was clipped by 5 bases and J by 13 bases, with 15 bases between them. The CDR3 DNA sequence: TGTGCCAGCAGTCCCCGGGGGGACACTTACTTC. This translates into CASSPRGDTYF.